This entry lists 23 T cell receptor beta chains sequenced from one sample in a study of cytomegalovirus exposure and HLA in healthy donors. In the PCR, 60 Vbeta and 13 Jbeta primers were used. Sequenced by immunoSEQ multiplex PCR; TCRdb stores in-frame clones only, minus some. The sample holds some 120,000 clones; 60% to 85% are singletons and the top ten take just over 1%. Sequenced material: PBMCs. The receptors shown here come from a human donor in good health.

This clone was observed a few times. The chain joins TRBV21-1 to TRBJ1-1; the table's D gene call, TRBD1, was not cross checked with the DNA. TRBV21-1 is annotated as a pseudogene. CDR3 length equals 15 residues. DNA for the CDR3: TGTGCCAGCAGCAAAGAAGTGCGGCGACAGCATGAAGCTTTCTTT. It specifies CASSKEVRRQHEAFF.

The chain has TRBV19 and TRBJ1-3; TRBD1 matches 10 bases. CDR1 LNHDA and CDR2 SQIVND come from the germline V gene (reference sequence). The CDR3 contains 17 residues. V was pared by 6 bases and J by 4 bases, with 12 bases of the junction left unmatched. CDR3 bases: TGTGCCAGTAGCTCCGGGACAGGGGCTGCACAGGGAAACACCATATATTTT. Translating gives CASSSGTGAAQGNTIYF.

In this sample, this clone turned up once. Other DNA sequences in the same sample also yield this CDR3. The genes are TRBV15 and TRBJ1-3; 8 nucleotides agree with TRBD1. Germline CDR1 and CDR2: LNHNV and YYDKDF (reference sequence). The CDR3 has 16 residues. The junction had 12 bases not matched to a gene; V was cut back by 7 bases and J by 4 bases. CDR3 sequence: CATKLDRGSPGNTIYF. DNA of the CDR3: TGTGCCACCAAACTAGACAGGGGATCTCCGGGAAACACCATATATTTT.

This CDR3 reads CASRRLAGDRYNEQFF. DNA of the CDR3: TGTGCCAGTAGGAGACTAGCGGGGGATAGATACAATGAGCAGTTCTTC. The gene calls are TRBV19 and TRBJ2-1; 12 bases match TRBD2. The CDR3 sequence is 16 residues long. Germline loops: CDR1 LNHDA, CDR2 SQIVND (reference sequence). V was clipped by 6 bases and J by 4 bases; unmatched bases: 7. Filled out from reference TRBV19 and TRBJ2-1, the complete variable domain reads DGGITQSPKYLFRKEGQNVTLSCEQNLNHDAMYWYRQDPGQGLRLIYYSQIVNDFQKGDIAEGYSVSREKKESFPLTVTSAQKNPTAFYLCASRRLAGDRYNEQFFGPGTRLTVL.

The genes are TRBV15 and TRBJ2-7, with 9 bases identical to TRBD1. The CDR3 has 16 residues. V lost 0 bases, J lost 2 bases, and 5 bases stayed unmatched. The germline V gene encodes CDR1 LNHNV and CDR2 YYDKDF (reference sequence). CDR3 bases: TGTGCCACCAGCAGAGATAGAACAGGGGGCACCTACGAGCAGTACTTC. Translating gives CATSRDRTGGTYEQYF.

The CDR3: CASSPSASNQPQHF. The CDR3 DNA is TGTGCCAGCAGCCCAAGCGCGAGTAATCAGCCCCAGCATTTT. The chain carries TRBV7-9 and TRBJ1-5, with D uncertain. The CDR3 totals 14 residues. CDR1 SEHNR and CDR2 FQNEAQ come from the germline V gene (reference sequence). V was shortened by 5 bases and J by 4 bases, with 12 bases between the two germline ends.

For the CDR3, the DNA is TGTGCCAGCACAGTCGGGGGGGCCAATGAGCAGTTCTTC. This encodes CASTVGGANEQFF. This chain connects TRBV7-9 to TRBJ2-1, with 8 bases lining up with TRBD2. The CDR3 is made up of 13 amino acids. Germline V lookup: CDR1 SEHNR, CDR2 FQNEAQ (reference sequence). V dropped 7 bases and J dropped 6; count of bases not matched to a gene: 5.

The chain uses TRBV11-3 and TRBJ2-2, with 7 bases fitting TRBD1. There are 16 residues in the CDR3. V was pared by 5 bases and J by 6 bases, with 12 bases of the junction left unmatched. Germline lookup yields CDR1 SGHNT and CDR2 YENEEA. In DNA, the CDR3 is TGTGCCAGCAGCCTATCGACAGGGAACGTCGCCGGGGAGCTGTTTTTT. Its translation is CASSLSTGNVAGELFF.

The rearrangement joins TRBV6-1 to TRBJ2-5; D might be TRBD2 (6 bases). CDR1 is MNHNS and CDR2 is SASEGT in the germline V gene. This CDR3 spans 14 amino acids. V was shortened by 6 bases and J by 4 bases, with 15 bases between the two germline ends. The CDR3 bases are TGTGCCAGCAGCCCGACTAGTGTCAGAGAGACCCAGTACTTC. Protein: CASSPTSVRETQYF.

This clone was detected only a few times. The chain joins TRBV7-8 to TRBJ2-5, with 8 bases fitting TRBD1. CDR1 and CDR2 (germline): SGHVS, FQNEAQ. V lost 3 bases to trimming and J lost 4 bases; unmatched junction nucleotides: 7. The CDR3 loop spans 15 amino acids. This chain's CDR3 is CASSFPRGRGETQYF. DNA for the CDR3: TGTGCCAGCAGCTTTCCCAGGGGGCGAGGAGAGACCCAGTACTTC.

This clone was observed once. This chain joins TRBV5-4 and TRBJ1-2; 9 bases agree with TRBD1. Trimming removed 4 bases from V and 4 bases from J; junction bases left unmatched: 5. The CDR3 totals 14 residues. Per germline, CDR1 SGHNT and CDR2 YYREEE (reference sequence). This CDR3 reads CASSHDRGGYGYTF. The CDR3 nucleotides are TGTGCCAGCAGCCATGACAGGGGGGGCTATGGCTACACCTTC.

This chain uses TRBV5-1 with TRBJ2-7; D is possibly TRBD1 (6 bases). The CDR3 is 16 residues long. Germline CDR1 and CDR2: SGHRS and YFSETQ. V was clipped by 4 bases and J by 2 bases, with 19 bases between them. As DNA, the CDR3 is TGCGCCAGCAGCACAGTACAGGGTTCCTTTCCCTACGAGCAGTACTTC. It specifies CASSTVQGSFPYEQYF.

The chain recombines TRBV5-4 with TRBJ1-1; no definite D call. V lost 0 bases, J lost 5 bases, and 17 bases lay in between. The CDR3 is 16 amino acids. In germline, CDR1 is SGHNT, CDR2 YYREEE (reference sequence). CDR3 in amino acids: CASSLGTRGVGTEAFF. DNA of the CDR3: TGTGCCAGCAGCTTGGGGACCCGGGGTGTTGGGACTGAAGCTTTCTTT. Drawing the rest from reference TRBV5-4 and TRBJ1-1, the complete variable domain is ETGVTQSPTHLIKTRGQQVTLRCSSQSGHNTVSWYQQALGQGPQFIFQYYREEENGRGNFPPRFSGLQFPNYSSELNVNALELDDSALYLCASSLGTRGVGTEAFFGQGTRLTVV.

The chain uses TRBV9 and TRBJ1-2, with D maybe TRBD1 (5 bases). There are 17 residues in the CDR3. Germline CDR1 SGDLS, CDR2 YYNGEE. V was pared by 4 bases and J by 1 base, with 20 bases between. CDR3 sequence: CASSSLATASFNYGYTF. DNA for the CDR3: TGTGCCAGCAGCTCCCTAGCGACAGCCAGTTTTAACTATGGCTACACCTTC.

The rearrangement links TRBV5-4 to TRBJ1-2, with a tentative D call TRBD1 (6 bases). Trimming took off 7 bases at V and 3 bases at J, with 22 bases between the two ends. Germline lookup yields CDR1 SGHNT and CDR2 YYREEE (reference sequence). The CDR3 covers 16 residues. Written as DNA, the CDR3 is TGTGCCAGCGGGGCAAACCGGGACATCGTACACTATGGCTACACCTTC. Its protein is CASGANRDIVHYGYTF.

The chain uses TRBV7-2 and TRBJ2-7; D uncertain. This CDR3 is built from 12 residues. V was shortened by 4 bases and J by 5 bases, with 9 bases between the two germline ends. Germline V gene sequence: CDR1 SGHTA, CDR2 FQGNSA. The CDR3: CASSSIADEQYF. The DNA of the CDR3 is TGTGCCAGCAGCTCGATCGCGGACGAGCAGTACTTC.

This clone was seen more than once but under ten times. The genes are TRBV29-1 and TRBJ1-2; weak D call: TRBD1 (5 bases). Germline CDR1 and CDR2: SQVTM and ANQGSEA. The V and J ends lost 6 bases and 4 bases respectively, with 18 bases between them. The CDR3 covers 14 residues. DNA for the CDR3: TGCAGCGTCGAGGGAACCGGGGGGAGCTATGGCTACACCTTC. Its protein is CSVEGTGGSYGYTF.

In this sample, this clone turned up a few times. The rearrangement uses TRBV4-1 and TRBJ1-6; D might be TRBD1 (5 bases). The V end lost 3 bases, the J end lost 10 bases, and 19 bases lay between the germline ends. Germline V gives CDR1 MGHRA, CDR2 YSYEKL. This CDR3 has 16 residues. In DNA, the CDR3 is TGCGCCAGCAGCCAGCTAGACAGTTTGAAGGGGTCACCCCTCCACTTT. This gives the protein CASSQLDSLKGSPLHF.

This clone has a handful of counts. The genes are TRBV2 and TRBJ1-5; the D gene is possibly TRBD1 (6 bases). Germline loops: CDR1 SNHLY, CDR2 FYNNEI. The CDR3 has 14 amino acids. V lost 8 bases to trimming and J lost 1 base, with 12 bases between them. The chain's CDR3 is CASGWGLSNQPQHF. The CDR3 nucleotides read TGTGCCAGCGGGTGGGGGCTAAGCAATCAGCCCCAGCATTTT.

The chain has TRBV6-6 and TRBJ2-1; 8 nucleotides agree with TRBD2. The CDR3 covers 13 residues. J was trimmed by 10 bases and V by 6 bases; bases with no gene match: 8. CDR1 is MNHNY, CDR2 SVGAGI, per germline (reference sequence). The CDR3 loop reads CASRSGERGEQFF. CDR3 bases: TGTGCCAGCAGGTCGGGGGAGCGGGGGGAGCAGTTCTTC.

The V call is TRBV9, the J call TRBJ2-1; D perhaps matches TRBD1 (5 bases). This CDR3 is 15 amino acids long. V was clipped by 0 bases and J by 8 bases, with 15 bases between them. Germline V gene sequence: CDR1 SGDLS, CDR2 YYNGEE. The CDR3 spells CASSVAFQGIHEQFF. CDR3 sequence (DNA): TGTGCCAGCAGCGTAGCTTTTCAGGGCATCCATGAGCAGTTCTTC.

As to this clone: The CDR3 end shows no conserved phenylalanine or tryptophan, and so a read error is likely. J is TRBJ1-2 and V is TRBV6-1; D is uncertain. Per germline, CDR1 MNHNS and CDR2 SASEGT. Trimming took off 4 bases at V and 6 bases at J, with 12 bases between the two ends. The CDR3 runs to 13 residues. CDR3 DNA: TGTGCCAGCAGTGTATCGGGGTTGGATGGCTACACCCTC. Translation: CASSVSGLDGYTL.

The V and J genes are TRBV9 and TRBJ2-7, with no clear D. The V gene lost 4 bases and the J gene lost 6 bases, with 23 bases spanning the gap. The CDR3 is made up of 16 amino acids. CDR1 is SGDLS, CDR2 YYNGEE, per germline. CDR3 residues: CASSSSVGPLASEQYF. The DNA of the CDR3 is TGTGCCAGCAGCTCTAGTGTTGGTCCCCTCGCCTCCGAGCAGTACTTC.